These T cell receptor beta chains were read from a single sample in a study of shared T cell receptors in the human thymus. Clones were read by immunoSEQ multiplex PCR, and TCRdb kept only the in-frame ones, dropping some. This sample yields 700,000 or so clones, of which approximately 85% are seen a single time; roughly 0.01% belongs to the top ten. This sample also belongs to another study, concerning human thymus T cells.

Sequencing was carried out using thymocytes. All receptors derive from a girl less than two years old with a congenital heart defect. CDR3s include the opening cysteine and the closing phenylalanine or tryptophan. A D gene is named only where the DNA matches it firmly. Size is stated for part of the rows, as once, few or many counts, or as a class when the clone is expanded.

size | D | J | V | CDR3 | DNA
NA | TRBD2 | TRBJ2-3 | TRBV4-3 | CASSQLGLTSGGGPDTQYF | TGCGCCAGCAGCCAACTTGGGCTGACTAGCGGGGGAGGACCAGATACGCAGTATTTT
NA | NA | TRBJ2-1 | TRBV7-3 | CASSPGGVPYNEQFF | TGTGCCAGCAGTCCCGGCGGGGTACCTTACAATGAGCAGTTCTTC
NA | NA | TRBJ1-5 | TRBV12-5 | CASGLNQPQHF | TGTGCTAGTGGCCTCAATCAGCCCCAGCATTTT
NA | NA | TRBJ1-6 | TRBV5-1 | CASSPGDRFNSPLHF | TGCGCCAGCAGCCCGGGCGACAGGTTTAATTCACCCCTCCACTTT
NA | NA | TRBJ2-5 | TRBV7-8 | CASSFLARLRQPQETQYF | TGTGCCAGCAGCTTTCTGGCAAGGCTTCGACAACCCCAAGAGACCCAGTACTTC
NA | NA | TRBJ2-7 | TRBV7-2 | CASSLAIGGYEQYF | TGTGCCAGCAGCTTAGCCATAGGGGGCTACGAGCAGTACTTC
NA | TRBD2 | TRBJ2-1 | TRBV4-1 | CASSPTLAGALSSYNEQFF | TGCGCCAGCAGCCCTACCCTAGCGGGGGCCTTGAGCTCCTACAATGAGCAGTTCTTC
NA | NA | TRBJ1-6 | TRBV14 | CASSQVRWGGRNSPLHF | TGTGCCAGCAGCCAAGTTCGTTGGGGCGGGAGAAATTCACCCCTCCACTTT
NA | NA | TRBJ1-6 | TRBV15 | CATSSRGNSPLHF | TGTGCCACCAGCAGTAGGGGGAATTCACCCCTCCACTTT
NA | TRBD1 | TRBJ1-2 | TRBV15 | CATSLRTGGRAGYTF | TGTGCCACCAGCCTCCGGACAGGGGGCAGAGCTGGCTACACCTTC
NA | TRBD1 | TRBJ2-5 | TRBV4-1 | CASSQRRGLETQYF | TGCGCCAGCAGCCAACGCAGGGGGTTGGAGACCCAGTACTTC
NA | TRBD1 | TRBJ1-5 | TRBV7-8 | CASSTLAVDRGKDYSNQPQHF | TGTGCCAGCAGCACGCTGGCTGTGGACAGGGGGAAGGACTATAGCAATCAGCCCCAGCATTTT
NA | TRBD1 | TRBJ1-4 | TRBV6-1 | CASSGPGQGSLANEKLFF | TGTGCCAGCAGTGGGCCGGGACAGGGTAGTTTAGCTAATGAAAAACTGTTTTTT
once | TRBD1 | TRBJ1-1 | TRBV30 | CAWNRGQGISGTEAFF | TGTGCCTGGAACCGTGGACAGGGAATATCCGGCACTGAAGCTTTCTTT
NA | NA | TRBJ2-5 | TRBV6-6 | CAIKTSRDQETQYF | TGTGCCATTAAGACTAGTCGGGACCAAGAGACCCAGTACTTC
NA | NA | TRBJ1-4 | TRBV28 | CASSSPWEGREAEKLFF | TGTGCCAGCAGTTCCCCGTGGGAGGGGCGTGAAGCAGAAAAACTGTTTTTT
NA | TRBD1 | TRBJ1-1 | TRBV29-1 | CSVLSRSEQGEITEAFF | TGCAGCGTCCTATCACGCTCGGAACAGGGGGAGATTACTGAAGCTTTCTTT
NA | NA | TRBJ2-7 | TRBV13 | CASSATSSYEQYF | TGTGCCAGCAGCGCCACGAGCTCCTACGAGCAGTACTTC
NA | NA | TRBJ2-7 | TRBV28 | CASSLGEIFFYEQYF | TGTGCCAGCAGTTTAGGTGAGATCTTCTTCTACGAGCAGTACTTC
NA | NA | TRBJ1-2 | TRBV7-9 | CASSPGGAFNYGYTF | TGTGCCAGCAGCCCCGGCGGAGCTTTTAACTATGGCTACACCTTC
NA | NA | TRBJ1-1 | TRBV6-1 | CAITRLRTEAFF | TGTGCCATCACACGTTTGCGGACTGAAGCTTTCTTT
once | TRBD2 | TRBJ2-5 | TRBV10-3 | CAISESRGELQETQYF | TGTGCCATCAGTGAATCGCGGGGGGAGCTACAAGAGACCCAGTACTTC
NA | NA | TRBJ2-7 | TRBV2 | CASKLKGYEQYF | TGTGCCAGCAAACTAAAGGGGTACGAGCAGTACTTC
NA | NA | TRBJ1-1 | TRBV6-5 | CASSDTNTEAFF | TGTGCCAGCAGCGATACAAACACTGAAGCTTTCTTT
NA | TRBD2 | TRBJ2-1 | TRBV2 | CASSPGTSGGFFSSYNEQFF | TGTGCCAGCAGCCCCGGGACTAGCGGGGGGTTTTTTAGCTCCTACAATGAGCAGTTCTTC
NA | NA | TRBJ1-1 | TRBV2 | CASSGFGRGITEAFF | TGTGCCAGCAGTGGGTTCGGCAGGGGAATCACTGAAGCTTTCTTT
NA | NA | TRBJ1-5 | TRBV6-1 | CASSESKSNQPQHF | TGTGCCAGCAGTGAATCTAAGAGCAATCAGCCCCAGCATTTT
NA | NA | TRBJ1-1 | TRBV29-1 | CSVGQETNTEAFF | TGCAGCGTTGGACAGGAAACGAACACTGAAGCTTTCTTT
once | NA | TRBJ2-2 | TRBV30 | CAWSVLGTIRCPGELFF | TGTGCCTGGAGTGTACTGGGGACAATAAGATGTCCCGGGGAGCTGTTTTTT
NA | NA | TRBJ1-1 | TRBV29-1 | CSVCDQRRMNTEAFF | TGCAGCGTTTGTGATCAAAGGCGGATGAACACTGAAGCTTTCTTT
few | NA | TRBJ2-7 | TRBV7-8 | CASSLRSPYDSSYEQYF | TGTGCCAGCAGCTTAAGAAGCCCCTACGATTCCTCCTACGAGCAGTACTTC
NA | TRBD1 | TRBJ1-5 | TRBV28 | CASSFRTGANQPQHF | TGTGCCAGCAGTTTCCGGACAGGTGCTAATCAGCCCCAGCATTTT
NA | TRBD1 | TRBJ2-4 | TRBV29-1 | CSVVDRGVENIQYF | TGCAGCGTTGTGGACAGGGGAGTCGAAAACATTCAGTACTTC
NA | TRBD1 | TRBJ1-1 | TRBV6-1 | CASIKGIRDRGEAFF | TGTGCCAGCATAAAAGGAATTAGGGACAGGGGAGAAGCTTTCTTT
few | NA | TRBJ1-6 | TRBV5-8 | CASSLMWGGNSPLHF | TGTGCCAGCAGCTTGATGTGGGGGGGTAATTCACCCCTCCACTTT